Included here is one TCR beta chain sequence, with context. Clones were sequenced by immunoSEQ multiplex PCR, and TCRdb holds only the in-frame ones, with some missing. The data show 110,000 or so clones, 87% seen once. This entry belongs to a study of T cell responses to AZD1222 COVID-19 vaccine. The trim removed 6 bases at V and 6 bases at J, leaving 7 bases unmatched. The germline CDR1 and CDR2 sequences are MNHEY and SVGAGI. The CDR3 contains 13 residues. V gene TRBV6-5 combines with J gene TRBJ1-2, with 7 bases matching TRBD1. The sample consisted of peripheral blood, taken on day 0 of AZD1222 vaccination. This receptor was obtained from an adult in good health. CDR3 region: CASSQGGLNGYTF. As DNA, the CDR3 is TGTGCCAGCAGCCAGGGGGGTTTAAATGGCTACACCTTC.